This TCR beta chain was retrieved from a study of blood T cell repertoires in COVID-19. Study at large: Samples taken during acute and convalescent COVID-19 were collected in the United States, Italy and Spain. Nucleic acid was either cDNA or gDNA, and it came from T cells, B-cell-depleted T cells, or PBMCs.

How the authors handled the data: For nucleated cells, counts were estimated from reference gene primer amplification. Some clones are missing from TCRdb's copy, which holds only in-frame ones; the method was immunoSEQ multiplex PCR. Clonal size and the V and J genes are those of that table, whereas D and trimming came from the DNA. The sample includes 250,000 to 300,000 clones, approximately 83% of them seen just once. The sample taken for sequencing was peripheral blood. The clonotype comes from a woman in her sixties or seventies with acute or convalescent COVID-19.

This chain's CDR3 is CASMKATRGNQPQHF. Here the CDR3 DNA reads TGTGCCAGCATGAAGGCTACGAGGGGCAATCAGCCCCAGCATTTT. The chain recombines TRBV6-5 with TRBJ1-5; no reliable D call. V shed 7 bases and J shed 2 bases, with 15 bases lying between them. Germline V gives CDR1 MNHEY, CDR2 SVGAGI. This CDR3 has 15 amino acids.